This T cell receptor (beta chain) comes out of a study of blood T cell repertoires in COVID-19. Study at large: Specimens from acute and convalescent COVID-19 originated in the United States, Italy and Spain.

CDR1 and CDR2 from the germline V gene are SGHRS and YFSETQ. V lost 3 bases to trimming and J lost 0 bases, with 9 bases between them. This CDR3 comprises 14 residues. The protocol was immunoSEQ multiplex PCR, while the TCRdb copy is restricted to in-frame clones and leaves out a portion. The sample has approximately 74,000 clones; just under 85% are singletons. The chain couples TRBV5-1 to TRBJ1-1; a weak D match, TRBD1 (5 bases). The sequenced sample was peripheral blood. The sequence was collected from a man aged 65 to 79 with acute or convalescent COVID-19. DNA of the CDR3: TGCGCCAGCAGCTCCAGGGCCATGAACACTGAAGCTTTCTTT. Translated: CASSSRAMNTEAFF.